What follows are 6 T cell receptor beta chains derived from one specimen sequenced in a study of identical twins. One entry per CDR3 protein results from TCRdb running MiXCR on the 5' RACE reads. Of about 200,000 distinct CDR3 sequences listed, about 7.5% are singletons. This same sample was also part of a study on yellow fever vaccine responses in identical twins.

Sequences were obtained from memory (CD45RO+) T cells sorted from blood. The source is a woman under 30 in good health.

The CDR3 loop is CASSPRSGSYEQYF. DNA of the CDR3: TGTGCCAGCAGCCCGAGAAGTGGGTCTTACGAGCAGTACTTC. V usage is TRBV9 and J usage is TRBJ2-7; no clear D gene. Germline CDR1 is SGDLS and CDR2 is YYNGEE. The CDR3 covers 14 residues. Trimming removed 4 bases from V and 4 bases from J, with 15 bases in between.

This chain uses TRBV12-3 or TRBV12-4 with TRBJ2-7; D unclear. The CDR3 is made up of 13 amino acids. The V end was cut by 5 bases, the J end by 4 bases, with 12 bases between. CDR3 sequence (DNA): TGTGCCAGCAGTCGCGCTACAACTTACGAGCAGTACTTC. It yields the protein CASSRATTYEQYF.

This clonotype was recorded many times. This sequence joins TRBV6-4 and TRBJ2-3; TRBD2 agrees at 7 bases. Germline CDR1 is MRHNA and CDR2 is SNTAGT. CDR3 length: 15 residues. V was clipped by 4 bases and J by 2 bases; unmatched bases: 6. The CDR3 protein is CASSGGAGPTDTQYF. The CDR3, as DNA: TGTGCCAGCAGTGGCGGAGCGGGACCCACAGATACGCAGTATTTT.

This clonotype occurred a few times. The genes are TRBV20-1 and TRBJ1-6; D not resolved. CDR1 and CDR2 from the germline V gene are DFQATT and SNEGSKA (reference sequence). Deletions cut 5 bases from V and 7 bases from J, with 15 bases between. This CDR3 region has 14 residues. CDR3 nucleotide sequence: TGCAGTGCTCCCCCGCTTGGGCTGAATTCACCCCTCCACTTT. This codes for CSAPPLGLNSPLHF.

This clonotype has more than one count but fewer than ten. The chain joins TRBV9 to TRBJ2-5; D gene ambiguous. Germline CDR1 SGDLS, CDR2 YYNGEE. V was trimmed by 0 bases and J by 2 bases, leaving 11 bases between them. The CDR3 consists of 15 residues. CDR3 DNA sequence: TGTGCCAGCAGCGTAGGAGTACAAGTTCAAGAGACCCAGTACTTC. Translation: CASSVGVQVQETQYF.

This rearrangement joins TRBV10-2 to TRBJ2-1; 10 positions match TRBD1. The junction had 11 bases not matched to a gene; V was cut back by 8 bases and J by 7 bases. From germline, CDR1 is WSHSY and CDR2 SAAADI. The CDR3 loop spans 15 amino acids. The CDR3 here is CASSAWDRGKNEQFF. DNA of the CDR3: TGCGCCAGCTCCGCTTGGGACAGGGGAAAGAATGAGCAGTTCTTC.